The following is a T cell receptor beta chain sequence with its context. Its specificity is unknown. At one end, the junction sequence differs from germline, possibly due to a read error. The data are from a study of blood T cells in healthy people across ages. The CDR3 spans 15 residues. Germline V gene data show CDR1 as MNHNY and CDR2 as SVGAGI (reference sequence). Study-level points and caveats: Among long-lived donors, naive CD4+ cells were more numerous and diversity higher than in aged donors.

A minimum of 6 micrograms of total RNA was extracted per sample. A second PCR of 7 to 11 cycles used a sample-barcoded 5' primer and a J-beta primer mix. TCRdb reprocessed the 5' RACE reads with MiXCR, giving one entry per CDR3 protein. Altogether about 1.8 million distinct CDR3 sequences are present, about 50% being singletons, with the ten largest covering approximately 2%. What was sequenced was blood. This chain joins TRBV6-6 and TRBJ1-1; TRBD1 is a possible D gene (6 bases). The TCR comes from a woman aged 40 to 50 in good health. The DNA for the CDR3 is TGTGCCAGCAGTTACTCGGGCCGCGGGGGCACTGAAGTTTTCTTT. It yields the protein CASSYSGRGGTEVFF.